The entry that follows covers one TCR beta chain sequence. The sample originates from a study of blood T cell repertoires in COVID-19. The wider study: T cells, B-cell-depleted T cells, or PBMCs provided the cDNA or gDNA that served as material.

CDR1 and CDR2 from the germline V gene are KGHSH and LQKENI. The ends lost 6 bases at V and 6 bases at J; junction bases unmatched: 3. The CDR3 length is 12 residues. Using immunoSEQ multiplex PCR, the repertoire was profiled, and TCRdb retains in-frame clones only, with some absent. The top ten clones hold over 3.5% of a sample with roughly 250,000 clones, 85% to 90% of them seen once. The sequence derives from a woman in her thirties or forties with acute or convalescent COVID-19. The chain has TRBV18 and TRBJ1-2; TRBD1 aligns across 8 bases. The sample consisted of peripheral blood. The CDR3 region has the DNA TGTGCCAGCTCGGAGGACAGGGATGGCTACACCTTC. Protein: CASSEDRDGYTF. The whole variable domain, filled in from reference TRBV18 and TRBJ1-2, reads NAGVMQNPRHLVRRRGQEARLRCSPMKGHSHVYWYRQLPEEGLKFMVYLQKENIIDESGMPKERFSAEFPKEGPSILRIQQVVRGDSAAYFCASSEDRDGYTFGSGTRLTVV.